The rows below give T cell receptor beta chains drawn from one sample of a study of regulatory T cells in long-lasting Graves disease. TCRdb analysed the multiplex PCR reads with MiXCR anew, one entry per CDR3 protein. This sample has more than 300,000 distinct CDR3 sequences, with roughly a sixth found just once. Sequences were derived from peripheral blood mononuclear cells (PBMCs), sampled at new diagnosis, from a patient treated with antithyroid drugs. These receptors all come from a female donor with Graves disease. Each CDR3 is given with its conserved first and last residue. A D gene is named only where the DNA matches it firmly. Expanded clones get a size class; other rows say once, few or many, or leave the size out.

J: TRBJ1-2
D: TRBD1
V: TRBV5-1
size: many
DNA: TGCGCCACCTTCGCGGACAGGGGGGAAGGCTACACCTTC
CDR3: CATFADRGEGYTF

J: TRBJ1-2
D: .
V: TRBV15
size: many
DNA: TGTGCCACCAGCAGAGTTAAGGACGGGCGGGATGGCTACACCTTC
CDR3: CATSRVKDGRDGYTF

J: TRBJ2-2
D: .
V: TRBV10-3
size: many
DNA: TGTGCCATCAGTGACCGACAGAAGAACACCGGGGAGCTGTTTTTT
CDR3: CAISDRQKNTGELFF

J: TRBJ2-1
D: TRBD2
V: TRBV5-1
size: .
DNA: TGCGCCAGCAGCTTGTTAGCGGGCCCTATGTATGAGCAGTTCTTC
CDR3: CASSLLAGPMYEQFF

J: TRBJ2-5
D: .
V: TRBV28
size: .
DNA: TGTGCCAGCAGTGAGCCGGGACGCCGCCAAGAGACCCAGTACTTC
CDR3: CASSEPGRRQETQYF

J: TRBJ1-4
D: TRBD1
V: TRBV4-3
size: .
DNA: TGCGCCAGCAGCCAAGACCCTCCGGGACAGGGGTCGACTAATGAAAAACTGTTTTTT
CDR3: CASSQDPPGQGSTNEKLFF

J: TRBJ2-7
D: .
V: TRBV20-1
size: .
DNA: TGCAGTGCTGACAGGGAGGGGGAGCAGTACTTC
CDR3: CSADREGEQYF

J: TRBJ1-4
D: .
V: TRBV7-9
size: many
DNA: TGTGCCAGCAGCTTAGTAGGGTTCGGTGAAAAACTGTTTTTT
CDR3: CASSLVGFGEKLFF

J: TRBJ2-5
D: TRBD2
V: TRBV9
size: few
DNA: TGTGCCAGCAGCGTAGGGGTAGCGGGGGGGCGAGGAGTCCAAGAGACCCAGTACTTC
CDR3: CASSVGVAGGRGVQETQYF

J: TRBJ2-1
D: TRBD2
V: TRBV20-1
size: .
DNA: TGCAGTGCTGCTCCTCTAGCGGGAGCTTACAATGAGCAGTTCTTC
CDR3: CSAAPLAGAYNEQFF

J: TRBJ2-7
D: .
V: TRBV12-3/TRBV12-4
size: once
DNA: TGTGCCAGCAAGGGGGAAGGGGAGAGGGTCGGCCTCCATGAGCAGTACTTC
CDR3: CASKGEGERVGLHEQYF